The 30 T cell receptor beta chains listed next were all sequenced from one sample in a study of CD8 T cells in Susac syndrome. RNA, at about 0.45 to 1 ug, was reverse transcribed with random hexamers. One entry per CDR3 protein results from TCRdb running MiXCR on the immunoSEQ multiplex PCR reads. The data contain roughly 180,000 distinct CDR3 sequences, around 96% of them seen just once; the ten biggest clones take up roughly 0.15%. Sequenced input: CD4+ T cells from PBMCs. The receptor set was obtained from a human donor in good health.

The chain is built from TRBV19 and TRBJ2-7; D is unresolved. The germline V and J ends were trimmed by 11 bases and 2 bases, with 22 bases remaining between them. The CDR3 runs 15 residues. Germline V lookup: CDR1 LNHDA, CDR2 SQIVND (reference sequence). The DNA of the CDR3 is TGTGCCCCACCGCCGGGCTCACGGGCCCCCTACGAGCAGTACTTC. Its protein product is CAPPPGSRAPYEQYF.

The V call is TRBV18, the J call TRBJ2-5; D uncertain. Trimming removed 0 bases from V and 7 bases from J, with 12 bases in between. Germline values: CDR1 KGHSH, CDR2 LQKENI. The CDR3 spans 14 residues. CDR3 residues: CASSPPGEVGTQYF. CDR3 nucleotides: TGTGCCAGCTCACCACCGGGTGAGGTGGGGACCCAGTACTTC.

The chain carries TRBV5-1 and TRBJ2-3, with 7 positions matching TRBD1. The CDR3 spans 13 residues. V lost 4 bases, J lost 6 bases, and 5 bases stayed unmatched. Germline V lookup: CDR1 SGHRS, CDR2 YFSETQ. In nucleotides, the CDR3 is TGCGCCAGCAGCCGAGACAGGGCGGATACGCAGTATTTT. This translates into CASSRDRADTQYF.

The genes are TRBV7-9 and TRBJ2-1; D may be TRBD2 (5 bases). Germline CDR1 reads SEHNR; CDR2 reads FQNEAQ (reference sequence). The CDR3 length is 16 residues. V shed 5 bases and J shed 11 bases, with 25 bases lying between them. CDR3 in amino acids: CASSRFPGIEGTKQFF. The DNA for the CDR3 is TGTGCCAGCAGCCGTTTTCCCGGGATCGAGGGAACCAAGCAGTTCTTC.

This chain uses TRBV30 with TRBJ2-1; tentatively, D is TRBD2 (5 bases). In germline, CDR1 is GTSNPN, CDR2 SVGIG (reference sequence). V dropped 0 bases and J dropped 12 bases, with 21 bases sitting between them. There are 15 residues in the CDR3. The CDR3 bases are TGTGCCTGGAGTGTACGGACTCCGGATACTTCCTCGCAGTTCTTC. Translated, it gives CAWSVRTPDTSSQFF.

This clonotype appeared once. This chain joins TRBV20-1 and TRBJ2-7; 9 bases match TRBD1. CDR1 DFQATT and CDR2 SNEGSKA come from the germline V gene (reference sequence). V was pared by 2 bases and J by 2 bases, with 4 bases of the junction left unmatched. The length of the CDR3 is 14 residues. CDR3 DNA sequence: TGCAGTGCTAGAACCGGGACAGGGACCTACGAGCAGTACTTC. Translating it yields CSARTGTGTYEQYF.

The chain recombines TRBV30 with TRBJ2-3, with D possibly TRBD2 on 5 matching bases. CDR1 is GTSNPN, CDR2 SVGIG, per germline (reference sequence). The CDR3 has 12 amino acids. V dropped 5 bases and J dropped 3 bases, with 9 bases sitting between them. DNA of the CDR3: TGTGCCTGGGCCCCGGGAACAGATACGCAGTATTTT. Translated, it gives CAWAPGTDTQYF.

This clonotype occurred a few times. J is TRBJ2-7 and V is TRBV28; D perhaps matches TRBD1 (6 bases). This CDR3 is built from 13 residues. V was clipped by 3 bases and J by 3 bases, with 9 bases between them. Germline V gives CDR1 MDHEN, CDR2 SYDVKM. This chain's CDR3 is CASSLRGGYEQYF. CDR3 in DNA: TGTGCCAGCAGTTTGAGAGGGGGCTACGAGCAGTACTTC.

V usage is TRBV5-4 and J usage is TRBJ2-7, with a possible D match to TRBD2 (6 bases). V was shortened by 0 bases and J by 5 bases, with 9 bases between the two germline ends. This CDR3 is 13 amino acids long. The germline V gene encodes CDR1 SGHNT and CDR2 YYREEE (reference sequence). CDR3 region: CASSLAGGDEQYF. The CDR3 nucleotides read TGTGCCAGCAGCTTGGCCGGCGGGGACGAGCAGTACTTC.

This chain uses TRBV29-1 with TRBJ2-1, with TRBD1 as a possible D gene (6 bases). This CDR3 is built from 15 residues. Between the trimmed V and J ends, which lost 3 bases and 0 bases, there was a span of 12 bases. Germline V CDR1 and CDR2: SQVTM, ANQGSEA. In DNA, the CDR3 is TGCAGCGTTGAGAGCAGGGGTTTCTCCTACAATGAGCAGTTCTTC. Protein: CSVESRGFSYNEQFF.

Note on this clonotype: The junction does not match germline at one end; this may be a read error. CDR3 region: CASSRGGSQETQCF. The CDR3 bases are TGTGCCAGCAGCCGCGGCGGGTCTCAAGAGACCCAGTGCTTC. The chain joins TRBV7-3 to TRBJ2-5; TRBD2 is a possible D gene (5 bases). The CDR3 has 14 residues. Germline V gene data show CDR1 as SGHTA and CDR2 as FQGTGA.

The CDR3 DNA follows: TGCAGCGTTGACGGACAGGGCTTGGATGGCTACACCTTC. It is translated as CSVDGQGLDGYTF. J is TRBJ1-2 and V is TRBV29-1, with 8 positions matching TRBD1. V lost 3 bases and J lost 6; bases outside the gene matches: 6. The CDR3 is 13 amino acids. CDR1 SQVTM and CDR2 ANQGSEA come from the germline V gene.

The chain carries TRBV19 and TRBJ1-2; D gene uncertain. Germline CDR1 is LNHDA and CDR2 is SQIVND (reference sequence). V was pared by 6 bases and J by 1 base, with 6 bases between. This CDR3 comprises 12 residues. The CDR3 protein is CASRAVNYGYTF. Here the CDR3 DNA reads TGTGCCAGTAGGGCAGTTAACTATGGCTACACCTTC.

The V and J genes are TRBV15 and TRBJ1-5; 9 nucleotides match TRBD1. The V segment lost 3 bases and the J segment 7 bases; nucleotides outside the gene matches: 4. CDR1 is LNHNV and CDR2 is YYDKDF in the germline V gene (reference sequence). The CDR3 is 14 residues long. CDR3 nucleotides: TGTGCCACCAGCAGGAGACAGGGGGACCAGCCCCAGCATTTT. It specifies CATSRRQGDQPQHF.

The rearrangement joins TRBV9 to TRBJ2-5; D possibly uses TRBD1 or TRBD2 (6 bases each). This CDR3 comprises 13 residues. Germline V gene lookup returns CDR1 SGDLS and CDR2 YYNGEE. V dropped 2 bases and J dropped 3 bases, with 8 bases sitting between them. CDR3 nucleotides: TGTGCCAGCAGCGTGGAGGGGGAAGAGACCCAGTACTTC. Translating it yields CASSVEGEETQYF.

The J gene is TRBJ2-1, the V gene TRBV9; TRBD1 is a possible D gene (5 bases). The CDR3 is 18 amino acids. V was cut by 0 bases and J by 4 bases, with 20 bases left in between. Germline assignment: CDR1 SGDLS and CDR2 YYNGEE. CDR3 coding DNA: TGTGCCAGCAGCGTAGCCTCGGACACCGCTAATGTTTACAATGAGCAGTTCTTC. Translated: CASSVASDTANVYNEQFF.

This chain joins TRBV5-1 and TRBJ2-5; 12 positions agree with TRBD2. The germline V gene has CDR1 SGHRS and CDR2 YFSETQ. CDR3 length equals 15 residues. The ends lost 4 bases at V and 2 bases at J; junction bases unmatched: 3. The DNA for the CDR3 is TGCGCCAGCAGCAGGACTAGCGGGACGCAAGAGACCCAGTACTTC. It translates to CASSRTSGTQETQYF.

V usage is TRBV30 and J usage is TRBJ2-7; unclear D gene. The germline V gene has CDR1 GTSNPN and CDR2 SVGIG (reference sequence). The V end was cut by 0 bases, the J end by 4 bases, with 10 bases between. The CDR3 runs to 13 residues. CDR3 nucleotides: TGTGCCTGGAGTGTATACAGCCGGTACGAGCAGTACTTC. This sequence encodes CAWSVYSRYEQYF. The whole variable domain, remainder taken from reference TRBV30 and TRBJ2-7, is SQTIHQWPATLVQPVGSPLSLECTVEGTSNPNLYWYRQAAGRGLQLLFYSVGIGQISSEVPQNLSASRPQDRQFILSSKKLLLSDSGFYLCAWSVYSRYEQYFGPGTRLTVT.

The rearrangement joins TRBV25-1 to TRBJ1-2, with a possible D match to TRBD1 (5 bases). The CDR3 is 14 residues long. Germline V CDR1 and CDR2: MGHDK, SYGVNS. The V end was cut by 2 bases, the J end by 7 bases, with 14 bases between. DNA of the CDR3: TGTGCCAGCAGTGAACTTGGGGGTCGCGTTGGCTACACCTTC. This gives the protein CASSELGGRVGYTF.

V gene TRBV20-1 combines with J gene TRBJ2-7, with 10 bases aligning to TRBD1. Germline CDR1 reads DFQATT; CDR2 reads SNEGSKA (reference sequence). The CDR3 loop spans 15 amino acids. With V trimmed by 4 bases and J by 2 bases, 8 bases remained unmatched. CDR3 region: CSANPTGQGTYEQYF. Here the CDR3 DNA reads TGCAGTGCTAATCCGACGGGACAGGGGACCTACGAGCAGTACTTC.

The chain links TRBV2 to TRBJ2-1, with D possibly being TRBD2 (6 bases). V dropped 3 bases and J dropped 12 bases, with 18 bases sitting between them. CDR1 and CDR2 (germline): SNHLY, FYNNEI. The CDR3 has 14 amino acids. As DNA, the CDR3 is TGTGCCAGCAGTGAGACTAGTAGCTCGGCTTGGCAGTTCTTC. This sequence encodes CASSETSSSAWQFF.

This sequence joins TRBV29-1 and TRBJ2-7; 9 bases agree with TRBD1. CDR3 length equals 12 residues. Germline loops: CDR1 SQVTM, CDR2 ANQGSEA. After removal of 3 bases from V and 8 bases from J, the junction contained 5 bases not matched to a gene. CDR3 DNA sequence: TGCAGCGTTGAGACAGGGGGTATCAAGCAGTACTTC. Translation: CSVETGGIKQYF.

A single count supports this clonotype. The chain is built from TRBV12-3 or TRBV12-4 and TRBJ2-7; 8 nucleotides align to TRBD1. V was pared by 0 bases and J by 2 bases, with 3 bases of the junction left unmatched. The CDR3 is 15 residues long. CDR3 loop: CASSLASTGAYEQYF. The CDR3 DNA sequence: TGTGCCAGCAGTTTAGCTTCGACAGGGGCCTACGAGCAGTACTTC.

The chain is built from TRBV20-1 and TRBJ1-5, with D possibly TRBD1 on 6 matching bases. The CDR3 runs 15 residues. The germline CDR1 and CDR2 sequences are DFQATT and SNEGSKA (reference sequence). Trimming pared 3 bases from V and 6 bases from J, leaving 18 bases between. The CDR3 DNA sequence: TGCAGTGCTAGGTGGGGGCTCGGGTCGAGTCAGCCCCAGCATTTT. Protein: CSARWGLGSSQPQHF.

The V call is TRBV29-1, the J call TRBJ1-1, with 9 bases identical to TRBD1. CDR1 is SQVTM and CDR2 is ANQGSEA in the germline V gene. The junction had 7 bases not matched to a gene; V was cut back by 6 bases and J by 5 bases. The CDR3 is made up of 13 amino acids. In DNA form, the CDR3 reads TGCAGCGTACAGGGGGCCCGAGAGACTGAAGCTTTCTTT. Translating gives CSVQGARETEAFF.

This clonotype was found once. The CDR3 protein is CASSPGIWPSEAFF. As DNA, the CDR3 is TGTGCCAGCAGCCCCGGTATTTGGCCGTCAGAAGCTTTCTTT. J is TRBJ1-1 and V is TRBV7-8; D ambiguous. Germline CDR1 is SGHVS and CDR2 is FQNEAQ. With 5 bases removed from V and 8 bases from J, the gap between germline ends came to 18 bases. This CDR3 contains 14 residues.

The chain links TRBV28 to TRBJ1-1; a weak D match, TRBD1 (5 bases). This CDR3 spans 14 amino acids. Germline V lookup: CDR1 MDHEN, CDR2 SYDVKM. V was shortened by 3 bases and J by 2 bases, with 10 bases between the two germline ends. CDR3 in DNA: TGTGCCAGCAGTTTCGCGGGACTAAACACTGAAGCTTTCTTT. It codes for CASSFAGLNTEAFF. Full variable domain (missing parts from reference TRBV28 and TRBJ1-1): DVKVTQSSRYLVKRTGEKVFLECVQDMDHENMFWYRQDPGLGLRLIYFSYDVKMKEKGDIPEGYSVSREKKERFSLILESASTNQTSMYLCASSFAGLNTEAFFGQGTRLTVV.

This clonotype was observed a handful of times. The V gene is TRBV27, the J gene TRBJ2-5; D is possibly TRBD2 (5 bases). The CDR3 loop spans 14 amino acids. Germline CDR1 MNHEY, CDR2 SMNVEV (reference sequence). V was cut by 2 bases and J by 5 bases, with 12 bases left in between. CDR3 sequence (DNA): TGTGCCAGCAGTTTAGATCGCGGCGGGGAGACCCAGTACTTC. Translated, it gives CASSLDRGGETQYF.

The rearrangement links TRBV2 to TRBJ2-5; D gene uncertain. There are 15 residues in the CDR3. The ends were cut back, 3 bases at V and 1 base at J, with 12 bases in the middle. Germline CDR1 SNHLY, CDR2 FYNNEI. CDR3 region: CASSDRRWVQETQYF. DNA of the CDR3: TGTGCCAGCAGTGACCGGCGGTGGGTCCAAGAGACCCAGTACTTC.

The V gene is TRBV20-1, the J gene TRBJ2-7; 7 bases fit TRBD2. After removal of 4 bases from V and 6 bases from J, the junction contained 6 bases not matched to a gene. CDR3 length equals 12 residues. The germline CDR1 and CDR2 sequences are DFQATT and SNEGSKA (reference sequence). CDR3 nucleotides: TGCAGTGCTACCCTAGCGGCGGGCGAGCAGTACTTC. Its protein is CSATLAAGEQYF.